This T cell receptor beta chain was identified in a study of cytomegalovirus exposure and HLA in healthy donors. At the level of the study: An earlier analysis identified approximately 120 million unique TCR beta sequences in about 200 million T cells.

PCR amplification relied on 60 Vbeta primers (plus 13 Jbeta primers). Some clones are missing from TCRdb's copy, which holds only in-frame ones; the method was immunoSEQ multiplex PCR. Among about 100,000 clones listed, about 79% were seen once. The material sequenced was PBMCs. This TCR derives from a female donor in good health and CMV-seropositive.

The CDR3 is CASSFSQGTTNEKLFF. The CDR3 DNA is TGTGCCAGCAGCTTCTCCCAGGGAACAACTAATGAAAAACTGTTTTTT. The chain employs TRBV7-2 and TRBJ1-4, with a tentative D call TRBD1 (5 bases). From germline, CDR1 is SGHTA and CDR2 FQGNSA. V shed 3 bases and J shed 0 bases, with 11 bases lying between them. The CDR3 covers 16 residues.